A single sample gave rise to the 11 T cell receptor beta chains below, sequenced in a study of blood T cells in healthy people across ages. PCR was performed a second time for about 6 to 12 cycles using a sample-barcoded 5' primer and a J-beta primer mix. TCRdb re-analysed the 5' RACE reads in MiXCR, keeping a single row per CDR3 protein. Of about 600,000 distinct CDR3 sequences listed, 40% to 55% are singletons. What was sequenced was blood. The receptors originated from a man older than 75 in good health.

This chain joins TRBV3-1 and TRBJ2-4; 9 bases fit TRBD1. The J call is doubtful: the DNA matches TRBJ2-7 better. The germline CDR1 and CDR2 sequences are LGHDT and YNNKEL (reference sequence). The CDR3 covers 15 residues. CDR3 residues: CASSHFKDRGLEQYF. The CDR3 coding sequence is TGTGCCAGCAGCCACTTTAAGGACAGGGGCCTCGAGCAGTACTTC.

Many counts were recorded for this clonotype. CDR3 DNA sequence: TGTGCCAGCAGTTCCCCCGGCCAAGAGACCCAGTACTTC. This translates into CASSSPGQETQYF. This chain links TRBV6-5 with TRBJ2-5; no firm D call. In germline, CDR1 is MNHEY, CDR2 SVGAGI. V was shortened by 4 bases and J by 1 base, with 7 bases between the two germline ends. The CDR3 runs to 13 residues.

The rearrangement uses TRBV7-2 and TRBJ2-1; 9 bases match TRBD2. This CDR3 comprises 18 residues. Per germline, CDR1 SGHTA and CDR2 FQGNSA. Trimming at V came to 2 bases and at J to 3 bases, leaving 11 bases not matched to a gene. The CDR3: CASSLRWGQAGGYNEQFF. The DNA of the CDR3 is TGTGCCAGCAGCTTACGGTGGGGGCAAGCGGGGGGCTACAATGAGCAGTTCTTC.

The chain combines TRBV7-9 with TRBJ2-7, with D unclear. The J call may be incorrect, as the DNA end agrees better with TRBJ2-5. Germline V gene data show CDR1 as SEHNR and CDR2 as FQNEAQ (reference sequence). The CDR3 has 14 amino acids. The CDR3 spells CASTHRSLGETQYF. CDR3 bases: TGTGCCAGCACCCACCGGAGTCTAGGGGAGACCCAGTACTTC.

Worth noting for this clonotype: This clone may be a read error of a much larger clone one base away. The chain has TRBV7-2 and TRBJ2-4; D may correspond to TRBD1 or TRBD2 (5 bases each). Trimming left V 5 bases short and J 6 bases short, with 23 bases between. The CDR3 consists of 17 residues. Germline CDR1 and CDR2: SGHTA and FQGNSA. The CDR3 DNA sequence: TGTGCCAGCAGCCCCACGGGGACGAGTAAGATTTCAAACATTCAGTACTTC. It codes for CASSPTGTSKISNIQYF.

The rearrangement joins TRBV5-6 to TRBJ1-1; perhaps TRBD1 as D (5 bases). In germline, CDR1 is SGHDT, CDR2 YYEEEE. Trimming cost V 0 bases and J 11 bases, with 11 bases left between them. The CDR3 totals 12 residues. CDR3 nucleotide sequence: TGTGCCAGCAGCTTGGGAGCAGGGTGGGCTTTCTTT. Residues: CASSLGAGWAFF.

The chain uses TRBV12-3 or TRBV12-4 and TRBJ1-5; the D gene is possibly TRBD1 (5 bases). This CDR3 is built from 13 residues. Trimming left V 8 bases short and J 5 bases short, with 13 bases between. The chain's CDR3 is CASGTSLDQPQHF. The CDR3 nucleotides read TGTGCCAGCGGGACTTCGCTGGATCAGCCCCAGCATTTT.

The DNA for the CDR3 is TGCAGTGCTATCAGCGGAAACACAGATACGCAGTATTTT. Encoded protein: CSAISGNTDTQYF. The chain couples TRBV20-1 to TRBJ2-3; maybe TRBD2 (5 bases). Germline V gives CDR1 DFQATT, CDR2 SNEGSKA (reference sequence). The CDR3 totals 13 residues. Trimming removed 4 bases from V and 2 bases from J, with 10 bases in between.

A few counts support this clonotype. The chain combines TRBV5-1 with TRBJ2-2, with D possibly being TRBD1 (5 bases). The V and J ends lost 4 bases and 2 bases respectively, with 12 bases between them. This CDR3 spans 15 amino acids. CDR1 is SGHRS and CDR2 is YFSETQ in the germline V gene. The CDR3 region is CASSPDIGNTGELFF. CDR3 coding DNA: TGCGCCAGCAGCCCGGACATTGGTAACACCGGGGAGCTGTTTTTT.

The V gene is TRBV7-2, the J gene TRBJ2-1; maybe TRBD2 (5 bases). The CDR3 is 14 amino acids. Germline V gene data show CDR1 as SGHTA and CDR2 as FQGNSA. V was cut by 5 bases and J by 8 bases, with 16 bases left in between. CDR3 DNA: TGTGCCAGCAGCCTCGTCGGAGGTTTCGATGAGCAGTTCTTC. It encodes CASSLVGGFDEQFF.

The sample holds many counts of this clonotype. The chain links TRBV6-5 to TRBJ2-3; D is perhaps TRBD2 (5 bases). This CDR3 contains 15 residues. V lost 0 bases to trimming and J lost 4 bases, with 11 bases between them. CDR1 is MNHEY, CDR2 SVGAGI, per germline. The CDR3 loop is CASSYSRLLPDTQYF. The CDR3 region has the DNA TGTGCCAGCAGTTACTCCCGACTACTCCCAGATACGCAGTATTTT.